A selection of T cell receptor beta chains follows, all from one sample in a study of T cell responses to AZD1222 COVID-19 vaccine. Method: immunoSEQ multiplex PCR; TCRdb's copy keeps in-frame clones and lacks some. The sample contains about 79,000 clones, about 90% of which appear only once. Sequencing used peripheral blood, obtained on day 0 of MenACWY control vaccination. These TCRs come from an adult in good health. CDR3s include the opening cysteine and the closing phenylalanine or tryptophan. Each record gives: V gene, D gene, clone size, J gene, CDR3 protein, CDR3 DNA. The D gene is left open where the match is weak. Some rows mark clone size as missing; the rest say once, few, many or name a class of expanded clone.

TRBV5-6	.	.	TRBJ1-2	CASSDKTEINYGYTF	TGTGCCAGCAGCGATAAGACCGAAATAAACTATGGCTACACCTTC
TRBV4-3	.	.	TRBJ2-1	CASSRDSGAYNEQFF	TGCGCCAGCAGCCGAGATTCCGGAGCGTACAATGAGCAGTTCTTC
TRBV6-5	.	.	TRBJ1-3	CASTRTLSSGNTIYF	TGTGCCAGCACCCGGACCCTGAGCTCTGGAAACACCATATATTTT
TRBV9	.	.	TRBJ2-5	CASSVAPPGMGETQYF	TGTGCCAGCAGCGTAGCTCCTCCGGGAATGGGAGAGACCCAGTACTTC
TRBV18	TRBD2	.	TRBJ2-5	CASSRRGGEETQYF	TGTGCCAGCTCACGTAGGGGAGGGGAAGAGACCCAGTACTTC
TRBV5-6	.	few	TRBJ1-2	CASSYRRSHPYGYTF	TGTGCCAGCAGCTACAGACGGAGCCACCCCTATGGCTACACCTTC
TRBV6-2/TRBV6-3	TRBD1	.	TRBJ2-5	CASSPGTGSWETQYF	TGTGCCAGCAGCCCCGGGACAGGGAGCTGGGAGACCCAGTACTTC
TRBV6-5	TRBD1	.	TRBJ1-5	CATRGTGKNQPQHF	TGTGCCACCAGGGGGACAGGGAAGAATCAGCCCCAGCATTTT
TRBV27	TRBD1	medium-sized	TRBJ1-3	CASRVQGSGNTIYF	TGTGCCAGCAGGGTACAGGGGTCTGGAAACACCATATATTTT
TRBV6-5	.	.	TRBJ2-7	CASSYSNRIHYEQYF	TGTGCCAGCAGTTACTCAAACAGGATTCACTACGAGCAGTACTTC
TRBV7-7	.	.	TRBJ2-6	CASSLVGPGVSGANVLTF	TGTGCCAGCAGCTTAGTGGGGCCAGGGGTATCTGGGGCCAACGTCCTGACTTTC
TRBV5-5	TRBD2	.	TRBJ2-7	CASSPGGLTISYEQYF	TGTGCCAGCAGCCCGGGGGGACTAACCATCTCCTACGAGCAGTACTTC
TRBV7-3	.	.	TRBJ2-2	CASSQSSNTGELFF	TGTGCCAGCAGCCAGTCCTCGAACACCGGGGAGCTGTTTTTT
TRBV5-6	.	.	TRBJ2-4	CASSLAGGTGLLAKNIQYF	TGTGCCAGCAGCTTGGCGGGAGGGACAGGACTTTTAGCCAAAAACATTCAGTACTTC
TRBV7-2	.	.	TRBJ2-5	CASSLLGQQETQYF	TGTGCCAGCAGCCTCCTAGGGCAACAAGAGACCCAGTACTTC
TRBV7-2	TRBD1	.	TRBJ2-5	CASTSGTGFQETQYF	TGTGCCAGCACATCCGGGACAGGGTTTCAAGAGACCCAGTACTTC
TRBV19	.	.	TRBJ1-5	CASSKRGNQPQHF	TGTGCCAGTAGTAAGAGGGGCAATCAGCCCCAGCATTTT
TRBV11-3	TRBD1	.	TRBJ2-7	CASSLETGAEQYF	TGTGCCAGCAGCTTAGAGACAGGGGCCGAGCAGTACTTC
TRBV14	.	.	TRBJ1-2	CASSQVRTDGYTF	TGTGCCAGCAGCCAAGTCCGGACCGATGGCTACACCTTC
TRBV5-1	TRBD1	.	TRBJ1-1	CASSPATGTADTEAFF	TGCGCCAGCAGTCCCGCCACCGGGACAGCAGACACTGAAGCTTTCTTT
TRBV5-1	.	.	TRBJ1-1	CASSLVGGRELLTEAFF	TGCGCCAGCAGCTTGGTGGGCGGCAGGGAGCTCCTCACTGAAGCTTTCTTT
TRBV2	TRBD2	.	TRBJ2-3	CASRETSGSRVDTQYF	TGTGCCAGCAGGGAGACTAGCGGGAGTCGCGTAGATACGCAGTATTTT
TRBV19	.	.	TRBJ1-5	CASSKIQDSNQPQHF	TGTGCCAGTAGTAAGATACAGGATAGCAATCAGCCCCAGCATTTT
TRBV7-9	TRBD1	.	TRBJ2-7	CASSFSGQGISF	TGTGCCAGCAGCTTTTCTGGACAGGGGATTTCCTTC
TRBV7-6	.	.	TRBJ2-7	CASSPTRAGSGYEQYF	TGTGCCAGCTCTCCCACCCGGGCGGGATCCGGGTACGAGCAGTACTTC
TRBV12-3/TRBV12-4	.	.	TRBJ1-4	CASSRDDYEKLFF	TGTGCCAGCAGTCGGGACGATTATGAAAAACTGTTTTTT
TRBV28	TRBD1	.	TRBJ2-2	CASRGQENTGELFF	TGTGCCAGCAGGGGACAGGAGAACACCGGGGAGCTGTTTTTT
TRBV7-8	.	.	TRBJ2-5	CASSQAQGRETQYF	TGTGCCAGCAGCCAGGCCCAGGGACGAGAGACCCAGTACTTC
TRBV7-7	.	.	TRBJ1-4	CASSLIGGTNEKLFF	TGTGCTAGCAGCTTAATTGGCGGAACTAATGAAAAACTGTTTTTT
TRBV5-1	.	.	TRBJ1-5	CASSLVGDSNQPQHF	TGCGCCAGCAGCTTGGTCGGGGATAGCAATCAGCCCCAGCATTTT
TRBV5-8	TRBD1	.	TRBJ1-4	CASSSNRDRLNEKLFF	TGTGCCAGCAGCTCAAACCGGGACAGATTAAATGAAAAACTGTTTTTT
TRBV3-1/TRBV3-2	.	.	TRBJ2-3	CASSQGSGEADTQYF	TGTGCCAGCAGCCAAGGATCGGGAGAAGCAGATACGCAGTATTTT
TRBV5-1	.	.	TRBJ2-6	CASSPTGSGANVLTF	TGCGCCAGCAGCCCGACGGGCTCTGGGGCCAACGTCCTGACTTTC